This passage covers 9 T cell receptor beta chains from one sample sequenced in a study of human T cells and chemical hapten exposure. TCRdb recomputed calls from the RACE reads with MiXCR, one row per CDR3 protein. The sample includes 150,000 to 200,000 distinct CDR3 sequences, about 14% of them seen just once. As for time point: patch test 1, 2 weeks after DPC sensitization. The treatment: therapeutic diphenylcyclopropenone sensitization with weekly scalp DPC. This specimen was whole blood, taken in connection with sensitization to the hapten diphenylcyclopropenone (DPC). All receptors come from a woman in her 30s with alopecia areata. Some clones in this sample may be carry-over from other donors' samples.

The V call is TRBV20-1, the J call TRBJ1-2, with 10 bases matching TRBD1. This CDR3 is 15 amino acids long. J lost 4 bases, V lost 3 bases, and 8 bases had no gene match. Germline V lookup: CDR1 DFQATT, CDR2 SNEGSKA (reference sequence). DNA of the CDR3: TGCAGTGCTAGTCCCCGGGACAGGGGCCTCTATGGCTACACCTTC. Translating gives CSASPRDRGLYGYTF.

The rearrangement uses TRBV2 and TRBJ2-6; 7 bases match TRBD1. From germline, CDR1 is SNHLY and CDR2 FYNNEI. This CDR3 contains 18 residues. V dropped 3 bases and J dropped 3; count of bases not matched to a gene: 11. CDR3 DNA: TGTGCCAGCAGTGACCGCTACAGGGGACCCTTTGGGGCCAACGTCCTGACTTTC. This sequence encodes CASSDRYRGPFGANVLTF.

This clonotype was seen more than once but under ten times. The chain links TRBV12-3 or TRBV12-4 to TRBJ2-3; D may be TRBD1 or TRBD2 (5 bases each). This CDR3 is built from 14 residues. V lost 1 base and J lost 4, with 9 bases in between. CDR3 nucleotides: TGTGCCAGCAGTTTAGGAGGGACCGCAGATACGCAGTATTTT. It translates to CASSLGGTADTQYF.

This clonotype was seen only a few times. This chain links TRBV6-6 with TRBJ2-5; D call uncertain. The length of the CDR3 is 14 residues. The germline V and J ends were trimmed by 5 bases and 6 bases, with 16 bases remaining between them. Germline CDR1 MNHNY, CDR2 SVGAGI (reference sequence). CDR3 sequence reads: CASSPKVFDKTQYF. The CDR3 DNA reads TGTGCCAGCAGTCCCAAAGTTTTCGACAAGACCCAGTACTTC.

The sample holds many counts of this clonotype. J is TRBJ1-4 and V is TRBV12-3 or TRBV12-4; TRBD1 is a possible D gene (6 bases). This CDR3 region has 11 residues. The V end lost 5 bases, the J end lost 15 bases, and 13 bases lay between the germline ends. CDR3 sequence reads: CASSLGQRVFF. The DNA of the CDR3 is TGTGCCAGCAGTCTAGGACAGAGAGTGTTTTTT.

This chain joins TRBV18 and TRBJ1-3, with D possibly being TRBD1 (5 bases). The CDR3 extends over 15 amino acids. Germline lookup yields CDR1 KGHSH and CDR2 LQKENI. Trimming removed 6 bases from V and 0 bases from J, with 12 bases in between. The CDR3 region is CASSQGTSSGNTIYF. CDR3 nucleotides: TGTGCCAGCTCCCAAGGGACTTCCTCTGGAAACACCATATATTTT.

This clonotype showed up just a few times. J is TRBJ1-2 and V is TRBV5-1; D is uncertain. There are 14 residues in the CDR3. Germline loops: CDR1 SGHRS, CDR2 YFSETQ. Trimming took 0 bases from V and 5 from J, leaving 11 bases between them. CDR3 in amino acids: CASSLASTEYGYTF. The CDR3 bases are TGCGCCAGCAGCTTGGCCTCGACCGAGTATGGCTACACCTTC.

This clonotype was observed a few times. The CDR3 coding sequence is TGTGCCAGCACCCCTCGGGATAGCACAGATACGCAGTATTTT. Protein: CASTPRDSTDTQYF. J is TRBJ2-3 and V is TRBV6-5, with D perhaps TRBD2 (5 bases). Trimming shortened V by 7 bases and J by 0 bases, and 11 bases separated the two germline ends. The CDR3 sequence is 14 residues long. Germline V gene lookup returns CDR1 MNHEY and CDR2 SVGAGI.

This clonotype was detected a few times. The chain recombines TRBV12-3 or TRBV12-4 with TRBJ1-5; no definite D call. Trimming shortened V by 2 bases and J by 1 base, and 6 bases separated the two germline ends. There are 14 residues in the CDR3. The CDR3 bases are TGTGCCAGCAGTTTAATGGAGAGCAATCAGCCCCAGCATTTT. Amino acid sequence: CASSLMESNQPQHF.